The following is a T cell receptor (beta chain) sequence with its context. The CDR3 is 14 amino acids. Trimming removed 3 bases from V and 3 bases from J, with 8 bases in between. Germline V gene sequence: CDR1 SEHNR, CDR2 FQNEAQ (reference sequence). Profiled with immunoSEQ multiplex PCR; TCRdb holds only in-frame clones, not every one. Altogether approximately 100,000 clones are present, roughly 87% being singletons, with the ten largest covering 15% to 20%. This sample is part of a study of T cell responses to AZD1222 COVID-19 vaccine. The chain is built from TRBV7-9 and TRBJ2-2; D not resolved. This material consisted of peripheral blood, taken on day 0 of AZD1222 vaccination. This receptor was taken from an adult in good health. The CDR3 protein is CASSLRTDTGELFF. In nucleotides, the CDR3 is TGTGCCAGCAGCTTGAGGACGGACACCGGGGAGCTGTTTTTT.